The next 10 T cell receptor beta chains were all read from a single sample in a study of vaccination and CD4 T cells after COVID-19. Sequence data for DNA of cultured CD4+ T cells were generated by the Oncomine TCR Beta short-read assay. MiXCR, applied by TCRdb to the PCR reads, yields one record per CDR3 protein. The data hold 20,000 to 25,000 distinct CDR3 sequences, with nearly 50% observed a single time. Stated treatment: approximately nine-day PBMC culture with coronavirus spike peptide pools or control peptides (ViraFEST assay). These receptors have no known antigen. What was sequenced was CD4+ T cells from blood, cultured in vitro. These receptor sequences come from a human donor who had recovered from COVID-19.

There are a few counts of this clonotype. V gene TRBV6-1 combines with J gene TRBJ2-7; 7 bases agree with TRBD1. The germline CDR1 and CDR2 sequences are MNHNS and SASEGT. The CDR3 is 13 amino acids. V shed 4 bases and J 3 bases; nucleotides not matched to a gene: 3. The CDR3 region has the DNA TGTGCCAGCAGTGCTCGACAGGGCTACGAGCAGTACTTC. The encoded protein is CASSARQGYEQYF.

Only a few counts were recorded for this clonotype. V and J are TRBV6-2 or TRBV6-3 and TRBJ1-5; a possible D gene is TRBD1 (5 bases). Trimming took 7 bases from V and 6 from J, leaving 16 bases between them. This CDR3 contains 14 residues. CDR1 is MNHEY, CDR2 SVGEGT, per germline. The CDR3 is CASTDGGGGQPQHF. The CDR3 coding sequence is TGTGCCAGCACCGACGGGGGTGGGGGTCAGCCCCAGCATTTT.

V gene TRBV29-1 combines with J gene TRBJ1-1; 8 bases align to TRBD1. Trimming removed 6 bases from V and 5 bases from J; junction bases left unmatched: 11. The CDR3 consists of 14 residues. CDR1 is SQVTM and CDR2 is ANQGSEA in the germline V gene. Here the CDR3 DNA reads TGCAGCGTCTTCCTCGGACAGGGAGGAACTGAAGCTTTCTTT. This translates into CSVFLGQGGTEAFF.

This chain connects TRBV30 to TRBJ1-5; D is possibly TRBD1 (6 bases). The germline V and J ends were trimmed by 1 base and 11 bases, with 15 bases remaining between them. This CDR3 spans 13 amino acids. In germline, CDR1 is GTSNPN, CDR2 SVGIG (reference sequence). CDR3 residues: CAWSGQAGWTQHF. In DNA, the CDR3 is TGTGCCTGGAGTGGACAGGCCGGTTGGACCCAGCATTTT. Full variable domain (remainder filled in from reference TRBV30 and TRBJ1-5): SQTIHQWPATLVQPVGSPLSLECTVEGTSNPNLYWYRQAAGRGLQLLFYSVGIGQISSEVPQNLSASRPQDRQFILSSKKLLLSDSGFYLCAWSGQAGWTQHFGDGTRLSIL.

The chain uses TRBV7-2 and TRBJ1-2, with 9 positions matching TRBD1. Germline V gene sequence: CDR1 SGHTA, CDR2 FQGNSA. This CDR3 contains 14 residues. V gave up 5 bases and J gave up 8 bases; unmatched junction bases: 9. In DNA form, the CDR3 reads TGTGCCAGCAGCCGATCCGGGACAGGGACGGGCTACACCTTC. Amino acid sequence: CASSRSGTGTGYTF.

A few counts support this clonotype. In DNA form, the CDR3 reads TGCAGTGCTCCCCCAACACTACTAGCGGGAAAAGAAGATACGCAGTATTTT. This gives the protein CSAPPTLLAGKEDTQYF. The chain couples TRBV20-1 to TRBJ2-3; 10 bases map to TRBD2. The germline V gene encodes CDR1 DFQATT and CDR2 SNEGSKA (reference sequence). This CDR3 is built from 17 residues. Trimming at V came to 5 bases and at J to 5 bases, leaving 16 bases not matched to a gene.

V is TRBV7-9 and J is TRBJ2-1; TRBD1 or TRBD2 may be the D gene (5 bases each). The CDR3 length is 15 residues. Germline V lookup: CDR1 SEHNR, CDR2 FQNEAQ (reference sequence). Between the trimmed V and J ends, which lost 4 bases and 5 bases, there was a span of 15 bases. As DNA, the CDR3 is TGTGCCAGCAGCTCAGTGAGGGGATCGCACAATGAGCAGTTCTTC. It codes for CASSSVRGSHNEQFF.

This chain links TRBV20-1 with TRBJ1-5; tentatively, D is TRBD1 (6 bases). V dropped 1 base and J dropped 3 bases, with 10 bases sitting between them. The V gene's germline CDR1 is DFQATT and CDR2 SNEGSKA (reference sequence). The CDR3 length is 14 residues. The CDR3 reads CSARADRYNQPQHF. As DNA, the CDR3 is TGCAGTGCTAGAGCTGACAGGTACAATCAGCCCCAGCATTTT.

With respect to this clonotype: Germline and junction disagree at one end, which may indicate a read error. The chain couples TRBV7-6 to TRBJ2-2; weak D call: TRBD2 (5 bases). The CDR3 loop spans 14 amino acids. The germline V gene has CDR1 SGHVS and CDR2 FNYEAQ. In DNA, the CDR3 is TGTGCTAGCAGCCCCGGGGAAAACACCGGGGAGCTGTTTTTT. This sequence encodes CASSPGENTGELFF.

This chain uses TRBV20-1 with TRBJ1-1; D not certain. Between the trimmed V and J ends, which lost 1 base and 0 bases, there was a span of 9 bases. Germline V lookup: CDR1 DFQATT, CDR2 SNEGSKA (reference sequence). The CDR3 extends over 14 amino acids. The CDR3 DNA is TGCAGTGCTAGAGTTCCCGGACTGAACACTGAAGCTTTCTTT. This codes for CSARVPGLNTEAFF.